These 8 T cell receptor beta chains were sequenced from one sample in a study of shared clonotypes between healthy human individuals. TCRdb keeps only in-frame clones here, not all; method: immunoSEQ multiplex PCR. The sample records hundreds of thousands of clones, less than 85% being singletons. The sample was memory CD4+ T cells sorted from blood. Subset meaning: CD45RA-negative fraction. The origin of the receptors is a woman in her twenties or thirties in good health.

This clone showed up just a few times. This chain uses TRBV5-1 with TRBJ2-2; D perhaps matches TRBD1 (5 bases). Germline V gene sequence: CDR1 SGHRS, CDR2 YFSETQ. Trimming pared 3 bases from V and 2 bases from J, leaving 11 bases between. The CDR3 is 15 amino acids. CDR3 nucleotides: TGCGCCAGCAGCTCGACAGCTTACAACACCGGGGAGCTGTTTTTT. This translates into CASSSTAYNTGELFF.

Only a few counts were recorded for this clone. This chain connects TRBV2 to TRBJ2-5, with 8 bases aligning to TRBD1. CDR1 and CDR2 (germline): SNHLY, FYNNEI. This CDR3 region has 17 residues. Trimming at V came to 3 bases and at J to 5 bases, leaving 14 bases not matched to a gene. The CDR3 sequence: CASSEGTGGATVETQYF. The CDR3 DNA reads as TGTGCCAGCAGTGAGGGGACAGGTGGAGCCACGGTGGAGACCCAGTACTTC.

CDR3 region: CASRDRTNTEAFF. In nucleotides, the CDR3 is TGTGCCAGTAGGGACAGGACGAACACTGAAGCTTTCTTT. This chain uses TRBV19 with TRBJ1-1, with TRBD1 matching 7 bases. Trimming cost V 6 bases and J 1 base; bases outside gene matches: 2. The length of the CDR3 is 13 residues. Germline CDR1 is LNHDA and CDR2 is SQIVND (reference sequence).

The gene calls are TRBV5-5 and TRBJ1-2; unclear D gene. The V gene's germline CDR1 is SGHKS and CDR2 YYEKEE (reference sequence). This CDR3 has 11 residues. Trimming took 2 bases from V and 3 from J, leaving 2 bases between them. This chain's CDR3 is CASSLDYGYTF. CDR3 nucleotides: TGTGCCAGCAGCTTAGACTATGGCTACACCTTC.

Remarks on this clone: Within the sample, other DNA sequences also encode this same CDR3. The chain couples TRBV5-5 to TRBJ1-1; D call uncertain. Trimming stripped 2 bases from V and 1 base from J, with 6 bases between. Germline CDR1 reads SGHKS; CDR2 reads YYEKEE (reference sequence). The CDR3 has 13 amino acids. The CDR3 region has the DNA TGTGCCAGCAGCTTCCTACCGAACACTGAAGCTTTCTTT. This gives the protein CASSFLPNTEAFF.

This rearrangement joins TRBV5-1 to TRBJ1-2; D gene uncertain. Germline loops: CDR1 SGHRS, CDR2 YFSETQ. Trimming took 3 bases from V and 2 from J, leaving 8 bases between them. The CDR3 is 13 residues long. CDR3 bases: TGCGCCAGCAGCTCGACGCGAAACTATGGCTACACCTTC. Its translation: CASSSTRNYGYTF.

Notes on this clone: The sample has other DNA sequences that encode this CDR3 too. V usage is TRBV5-1 and J usage is TRBJ2-7, with TRBD1 matching over 7 bases. The trim removed 4 bases at V and 1 base at J, leaving 5 bases unmatched. CDR1 is SGHRS and CDR2 is YFSETQ in the germline V gene. The CDR3 runs to 14 residues. DNA of the CDR3: TGCGCCAGCAGCCTTGACAGGGAGTCCTACGAGCAGTACTTC. The encoded protein is CASSLDRESYEQYF.

This rearrangement joins TRBV29-1 to TRBJ2-5; 10 nucleotides line up with TRBD2. TRBJ2-7 explains the end of the DNA better; the J call may be wrong. The CDR3 sequence is 13 residues long. Germline V lookup: CDR1 SQVTM, CDR2 ANQGSEA. CDR3 sequence reads: CSVWTSGSYEQYF. The CDR3 nucleotides read TGCAGCGTCTGGACTAGCGGCTCCTACGAGCAGTACTTC.